The clone carrying this TCR beta chain has a handful of counts. Antigen unknown. The germline V gene encodes CDR1 SQVTM and CDR2 ANQGSEA. V lost 5 bases to trimming and J lost 5 bases, with 15 bases between them. The CDR3 spans 13 residues. Of the isolated RNA, all was reverse transcribed, and so the sequenced material was expressed TCRB transcripts. Mean read depth for naive, central memory and regulatory T cell samples was approximately 3.57 million reads. Some clones are missing from TCRdb's copy, which holds only in-frame ones; the method was immunoSEQ multiplex PCR. The table shows a few hundred thousand clones, with 30% occurring only once. Sorting with CD45RO/CCR7/CD25/CD127/CD95/CD27 yielded naive, central memory, regulatory and stem-like memory CD4+ cells. The data are from a study of beta chain features in type 1 diabetes. Study-wide findings and caveats: More deletions and fewer insertions at VDJ junctions were found in patients with type 1 diabetes. Naive, central memory and Treg TCRB repertoires appeared more alike in patients than in healthy donors.

The chain uses TRBV29-1 and TRBJ1-2; D is possibly TRBD1 (6 bases). The specimen was naive CD4+ T cells from blood. The source of this sequence is a man aged 18 to 35 in good health. The CDR3 DNA is TGCAGCGTTCCCCCGGGGCAGGGGTATGGCTACACCTTC. It encodes CSVPPGQGYGYTF.